This T cell receptor beta chain appears in the sequencing data of a study of cytomegalovirus exposure and HLA in healthy donors. General study points: It was about 150 TCR beta chains that were listed as cytomegalovirus-associated.

Germline CDR1 SSHAT, CDR2 FNYEAQ (reference sequence). Losses at the gene ends were 5 bases for V and 3 bases for J; bases not matched to a gene: 15. The CDR3 length is 20 residues. Vbeta (60) and Jbeta (13) primers were used in the PCR. Profiled with immunoSEQ multiplex PCR; TCRdb holds only in-frame clones, not every one. The top ten hold less than 2% of the sample, which has roughly 150,000 clones, nearly 80% seen once. Details on this clone: The antigen remains undetermined.

Sequenced: PBMCs. The chain combines TRBV7-7 with TRBJ2-5; TRBD2 aligns across 16 bases. The TCR was taken from a woman aged 25 to 39 in good health and CMV-seronegative. CDR3 DNA: TGTGCCAGCAGCCCGGGGACTAGCGGGGGGGCCTGGACGTTGAAAGAGACCCAGTACTTC. Translating gives CASSPGTSGGAWTLKETQYF.